Presented here are 29 T cell receptor beta chains from one specimen sequenced in a study of OX40 agonist ivuxolimab in advanced cancers. Sequenced by immunoSEQ multiplex PCR; TCRdb stores in-frame clones only, minus some. The sample consists of 100,000 or so clones, around 96% of them appearing once. The source material was CD4+ or CD8+ T cells sorted from blood, sampled in a trial of the OX40 agonist ivuxolimab. These receptors were obtained from an adult with an advanced solid tumor such as melanoma, head and neck, liver or kidney cancer.

CDR3 sequence (DNA): TGTGCCAGCAGTCTTGGGGGAGCCATGAACACTGAAGCTTTCTTT. It translates to CASSLGGAMNTEAFF. V gene TRBV27 combines with J gene TRBJ1-1; tentatively, D is TRBD1 (5 bases). Deletions cut 5 bases from V and 0 bases from J, with 13 bases between. In germline, CDR1 is MNHEY, CDR2 SMNVEV (reference sequence). The CDR3 has 15 amino acids.

The chain uses TRBV5-1 and TRBJ1-5, with unresolved D. CDR1 SGHRS and CDR2 YFSETQ come from the germline V gene. Trimming pared 3 bases from V and 1 base from J, leaving 11 bases between. There are 15 residues in the CDR3. The CDR3 coding sequence is TGCGCCAGCAGCTGGGATGGAGGGAGCAATCAGCCCCAGCATTTT. Translating it yields CASSWDGGSNQPQHF.

V and J are TRBV7-7 and TRBJ2-7, with 8 bases lining up with TRBD1. Germline trimming cut 5 bases from V and 5 bases from J; bases unmatched to any gene: 5. Germline V gene sequence: CDR1 SSHAT, CDR2 FNYEAQ (reference sequence). The CDR3 extends over 13 amino acids. CDR3 DNA sequence: TGTGCCAGCAGCCAGGACAGGGTCCACGAGCAGTACTTC. It translates to CASSQDRVHEQYF.

The chain uses TRBV5-6 and TRBJ2-7; D possibly uses TRBD1 or TRBD2 (5 bases each). CDR3 size: 13 residues. CDR1 is SGHDT and CDR2 is YYEEEE in the germline V gene. The V end was cut by 1 base, the J end by 4 bases, with 9 bases between. Here the CDR3 DNA reads TGTGCCAGCAGCTTGAGCAGGGAGTACGAGCAGTACTTC. Encoded protein: CASSLSREYEQYF.

This sequence joins TRBV19 and TRBJ2-3; D gene ambiguous. This CDR3 has 12 amino acids. The germline V gene has CDR1 LNHDA and CDR2 SQIVND (reference sequence). V dropped 2 bases and J dropped 5 bases, with 5 bases sitting between them. The CDR3 DNA follows: TGTGCCAGTAGTATACACGGAGATACGCAGTATTTT. The encoded protein is CASSIHGDTQYF.

The V and J genes are TRBV30 and TRBJ1-1; D ambiguous. This CDR3 has 12 amino acids. Trimming shortened V by 6 bases and J by 0 bases, and 8 bases separated the two germline ends. CDR1 GTSNPN and CDR2 SVGIG come from the germline V gene (reference sequence). CDR3 sequence reads: CACPGMNTEAFF. The CDR3 nucleotides read TGTGCCTGCCCAGGAATGAACACTGAAGCTTTCTTT.

The chain links TRBV28 to TRBJ1-5, with D uncertain. The CDR3 length is 14 residues. Trimming took off 3 bases at V and 2 bases at J, with 8 bases between the two ends. The germline V gene has CDR1 MDHEN and CDR2 SYDVKM. CDR3 loop: CASSFGRRNQPQHF. In DNA form, the CDR3 reads TGTGCCAGCAGTTTCGGACGGCGCAATCAGCCCCAGCATTTT. Full variable domain (remainder filled in from reference TRBV28 and TRBJ1-5): DVKVTQSSRYLVKRTGEKVFLECVQDMDHENMFWYRQDPGLGLRLIYFSYDVKMKEKGDIPEGYSVSREKKERFSLILESASTNQTSMYLCASSFGRRNQPQHFGDGTRLSIL.

The chain employs TRBV6-6 and TRBJ2-1; 8 bases align to TRBD2. The CDR3 runs 16 residues. CDR1 is MNHNY and CDR2 is SVGAGI in the germline V gene (reference sequence). With V trimmed by 0 bases and J by 8 bases, 9 bases remained unmatched. The DNA for the CDR3 is TGTGCCAGCAGTTACTCATACGGGGGGGGGCCTGATGAGCAGTTCTTC. It translates to CASSYSYGGGPDEQFF.

The V and J genes are TRBV6-1 and TRBJ2-3; possibly TRBD1 for D (6 bases). The CDR3 contains 13 residues. V lost 3 bases and J lost 9, with 13 bases in between. Germline loops: CDR1 MNHNS, CDR2 SASEGT. The CDR3 DNA follows: TGTGCCAGCAGTGAGAGGGGGATGGGGACGCAGTATTTT. This translates into CASSERGMGTQYF.

The rearrangement joins TRBV15 to TRBJ2-1; maybe TRBD2 (6 bases). Looked up from germline, CDR1 is LNHNV and CDR2 is YYDKDF (reference sequence). The CDR3 has 15 amino acids. The V gene lost 0 bases and the J gene lost 2 bases, with 8 bases spanning the gap. The CDR3: CATSRDGGTYNEQFF. CDR3 nucleotides: TGTGCCACCAGCAGAGATGGCGGGACCTACAATGAGCAGTTCTTC. The full variable domain, in which reference TRBV15 and TRBJ2-1 provide the parts outside the CDR3, is DAMVIQNPRYQVTQFGKPVTLSCSQTLNHNVMYWYQQKSSQAPKLLFHYYDKDFNNEADTPDNFQSRRPNTSFCFLDIRSPGLGDTAMYLCATSRDGGTYNEQFFGPGTRLTVL.

Concerning this clone: This specimen includes other DNA sequences encoding the same CDR3. V usage is TRBV7-9 and J usage is TRBJ1-5; D ambiguous. CDR1 is SEHNR and CDR2 is FQNEAQ in the germline V gene (reference sequence). The CDR3 loop spans 14 amino acids. Trimming took 1 base from V and 2 from J, leaving 6 bases between them. The CDR3 sequence is CASSLGGGNQPQHF. The CDR3 DNA sequence: TGTGCCAGCAGCTTAGGAGGAGGCAATCAGCCCCAGCATTTT.

This chain uses TRBV29-1 with TRBJ2-1, with D perhaps given as TRBD1 or TRBD2 (5 bases each). Germline CDR1 reads SQVTM; CDR2 reads ANQGSEA. The germline V and J ends were trimmed by 7 bases and 1 base, with 5 bases remaining between them. The CDR3 spans 11 residues. DNA for the CDR3: TGCAGCGGGGGGTCCTACAATGAGCAGTTCTTC. Protein product: CSGGSYNEQFF.

This chain connects TRBV30 to TRBJ2-3, with 7 bases that match TRBD2. The CDR3 length is 14 residues. V was pared by 4 bases and J by 4 bases, with 8 bases of the junction left unmatched. Per germline, CDR1 GTSNPN and CDR2 SVGIG (reference sequence). Written as DNA, the CDR3 is TGTGCCTGGATGGCTAGCGGTCGACCAGATACGCAGTATTTT. Translated, it gives CAWMASGRPDTQYF.

The chain couples TRBV7-9 to TRBJ2-1; the D is unclear. V gave up 2 bases and J gave up 1 base, with 9 bases separating them. The CDR3 sequence is 15 residues long. CDR1 is SEHNR and CDR2 is FQNEAQ in the germline V gene (reference sequence). The CDR3, as DNA: TGTGCCAGCAGCTTATCCCTATTGTCCTACAATGAGCAGTTCTTC. Its translation is CASSLSLLSYNEQFF. Together with reference TRBV7-9 and TRBJ2-1, the CDR3 gives the full variable domain: DTGVSQNPRHKITKRGQNVTFRCDPISEHNRLYWYRQTLGQGPEFLTYFQNEAQLEKSRLLSDRFSAERPKGSFSTLEIQRTEQGDSAMYLCASSLSLLSYNEQFFGPGTRLTVL.

A word on this clone: Other DNA sequences within the sample encode an identical CDR3. V gene TRBV7-9 combines with J gene TRBJ2-2; no clear D. CDR3 size: 13 residues. Germline V gene sequence: CDR1 SEHNR, CDR2 FQNEAQ (reference sequence). Trimming shortened V by 3 bases and J by 1 base, and 3 bases separated the two germline ends. The CDR3 nucleotides read TGTGCCAGCAGCTTGGGGAACACCGGGGAGCTGTTTTTT. Translated, it gives CASSLGNTGELFF.

The chain joins TRBV19 to TRBJ2-7; D gene unclear. V dropped 5 bases and J dropped 2 bases, with 7 bases sitting between them. This CDR3 has 12 residues. Germline V gives CDR1 LNHDA, CDR2 SQIVND (reference sequence). CDR3 DNA: TGTGCCAGTAGTGCAGATACCTACGAGCAGTACTTC. Amino acid sequence: CASSADTYEQYF.

The CDR3 coding sequence is TGCGCCAGCAGCTTGTCGGACGGGACGGGGAACACTGAAGCTTTCTTT. This codes for CASSLSDGTGNTEAFF. V and J are TRBV5-1 and TRBJ1-1; D might be TRBD1 (5 bases). Per the germline V gene, CDR1 is SGHRS and CDR2 is YFSETQ. Trimming removed 1 base at V and 1 base at J, with 14 bases between. The CDR3 has 16 residues.

This chain connects TRBV28 to TRBJ1-4, with D hard to call. Germline CDR1 reads MDHEN; CDR2 reads SYDVKM. This CDR3 comprises 12 residues. Trimming took off 5 bases at V and 6 bases at J, with 7 bases between the two ends. The CDR3 loop is CASSLWDEKLFF. CDR3 DNA sequence: TGTGCCAGCAGTCTCTGGGATGAAAAACTGTTTTTT.

The V call is TRBV5-6, the J call TRBJ2-5; TRBD1 matches at 8 bases. This CDR3 comprises 15 residues. V shed 3 bases, J shed 5 bases, and the junction held 9 bases outside the gene matches. Looked up from germline, CDR1 is SGHDT and CDR2 is YYEEEE. CDR3 sequence (DNA): TGTGCCAGCAGCTGGGGTCGGACAGGGCGGGAGACCCAGTACTTC. This translates into CASSWGRTGRETQYF. Full variable domain (rest looked up from reference TRBV5-6 and TRBJ2-5): DAGVTQSPTHLIKTRGQQVTLRCSPKSGHDTVSWYQQALGQGPQFIFQYYEEEERQRGNFPDRFSGHQFPNYSSELNVNALLLGDSALYLCASSWGRTGRETQYFGPGTRLLVL.

This sequence joins TRBV29-1 and TRBJ2-1; 14 nucleotides agree with TRBD2. In germline, CDR1 is SQVTM, CDR2 ANQGSEA. The J segment lost 0 bases and the V segment lost 3 bases, leaving 10 bases of the junction unmatched. There are 19 residues in the CDR3. CDR3: CSVDPGTSGSYSSYNEQFF. CDR3 coding DNA: TGCAGCGTTGATCCCGGGACTAGCGGGAGTTATAGCTCCTACAATGAGCAGTTCTTC.

The chain uses TRBV19 and TRBJ1-2; 7 nucleotides line up with TRBD1. The CDR3 spans 16 residues. The V segment lost 5 bases and the J segment 8 bases; nucleotides outside the gene matches: 17. From germline, CDR1 is LNHDA and CDR2 SQIVND (reference sequence). The CDR3 sequence: CASSQGEGDTRGGYTF. In DNA, the CDR3 is TGTGCCAGTAGTCAGGGGGAAGGGGACACGCGCGGAGGCTACACCTTC.

The gene calls are TRBV4-3 and TRBJ2-7; no clear D gene. V dropped 0 bases and J dropped 7 bases, with 10 bases sitting between them. CDR3 length equals 13 residues. Germline V CDR1 and CDR2: LGHNA, YSLEER. CDR3 nucleotides: TGCGCCAGCAGCCAAGATCAAGGGCAGGAGCAGTACTTC. As protein: CASSQDQGQEQYF.

The chain links TRBV27 to TRBJ1-5, with no clear D. Germline CDR1 reads MNHEY; CDR2 reads SMNVEV (reference sequence). V was shortened by 3 bases and J by 0 bases, with 6 bases between the two germline ends. This CDR3 region has 14 residues. CDR3 nucleotides: TGTGCCAGCAGTTTGTCGGATAGCAATCAGCCCCAGCATTTT. It is translated as CASSLSDSNQPQHF.

The rearrangement links TRBV28 to TRBJ2-5, with D uncertain. V lost 6 bases and J 2 bases, leaving 13 bases between the germline ends. CDR1 MDHEN and CDR2 SYDVKM come from the germline V gene. This CDR3 spans 14 amino acids. CDR3 DNA: TGTGCCAGCAGCCCTTTTGGCGGACAAGAGACCCAGTACTTC. Its translation is CASSPFGGQETQYF.

This sequence joins TRBV28 and TRBJ2-7; D gene ambiguous. Per germline, CDR1 MDHEN and CDR2 SYDVKM. The V end lost 2 bases, the J end lost 4 bases, and 15 bases lay between the germline ends. This CDR3 contains 15 residues. The CDR3 reads CASSLIGASPYEQYF. The CDR3 bases are TGTGCCAGCAGTTTAATCGGAGCCAGTCCTTACGAGCAGTACTTC.

The chain carries TRBV5-4 and TRBJ2-7, with a weak D call TRBD1 (6 bases). V was clipped by 4 bases and J by 0 bases, with 11 bases between them. The germline V gene encodes CDR1 SGHNT and CDR2 YYREEE (reference sequence). The CDR3 has 14 amino acids. The CDR3 spells CASSPGQSSYEQYF. The DNA of the CDR3 is TGTGCCAGCAGCCCAGGACAGAGCTCCTACGAGCAGTACTTC.

J is TRBJ1-1 and V is TRBV2; D is perhaps TRBD1 (6 bases). Trimming left V 9 bases short and J 0 bases short, with 11 bases between. The CDR3 covers 13 residues. Germline-derived CDR1 and CDR2 are SNHLY and FYNNEI. Here the CDR3 reads CARSGQVNTEAFF. The DNA for the CDR3 is TGTGCCAGATCGGGACAAGTGAACACTGAAGCTTTCTTT. Based on the CDR3 plus reference TRBV2 and TRBJ1-1, the full variable domain is EPEVTQTPSHQVTQMGQEVILRCVPISNHLYFYWYRQILGQKVEFLVSFYNNEISEKSEIFDDQFSVERPDGSNFTLKIRSTKLEDSAMYFCARSGQVNTEAFFGQGTRLTVV.

The V call is TRBV6-5, the J call TRBJ2-7; D is ambiguous. From germline, CDR1 is MNHEY and CDR2 SVGAGI. V was pared by 8 bases and J by 5 bases, with 16 bases between. The CDR3 is 13 amino acids. This chain's CDR3 is CASFDHSQNEQYF. In DNA, the CDR3 is TGTGCCAGCTTTGACCACTCACAGAACGAGCAGTACTTC.

This chain joins TRBV19 and TRBJ1-2, with 8 bases fitting TRBD1. Trimming cost V 4 bases and J 6 bases; bases outside gene matches: 7. This CDR3 spans 14 amino acids. Germline assignment: CDR1 LNHDA and CDR2 SQIVND (reference sequence). The CDR3 DNA is TGTGCCAGTAGTACACGACAGGGGATGGATGGCTACACCTTC. Translating gives CASSTRQGMDGYTF.